These 26 T cell receptor beta chains came from one sample sequenced in a study of vaccination effects on CD4 cells after COVID-19. CD4+ T cells specific for antigen were expanded with viral peptide pools by the ViraFEST assay before sequencing. Culturing for around eleven days preceded CD4+ T cell isolation. Either the BNT162b2 or mRNA-1273 vaccine was given to participants in two doses. The antigens for these receptors are not known. Measured with immunoSEQ multiplex PCR; TCRdb has only the in-frame clones, and not every one. The table has 30,000 to 40,000 clones, 82% seen once; the top ten hold less than 2%. Source: CD4+ T cells from PBMCs cultured with HCoV-NL63 spike peptides, taken after COVID-19 vaccination. The origin of the receptors is a human donor who received a COVID-19 vaccine. Some clones in this sample may be carry-over from other donors' samples.

This chain links TRBV5-1 with TRBJ2-4; either TRBD1 or TRBD2 may supply D (5 bases each). V gave up 0 bases and J gave up 0 bases, with 22 bases separating them. Germline assignment: CDR1 SGHRS and CDR2 YFSETQ. The length of the CDR3 is 20 residues. CDR3: CASSLDWVQGSVIAKNIQYF. CDR3 nucleotide sequence: TGCGCCAGCAGCTTGGATTGGGTTCAGGGTAGCGTTATAGCCAAAAACATTCAGTACTTC.

This chain uses TRBV12-3 or TRBV12-4 with TRBJ1-1; 9 bases are a match to TRBD1. The CDR3 sequence is 12 residues long. With 1 base clipped from V and 11 bases from J, the junction kept 2 bases outside the gene matches. Here the CDR3 reads CASSLVGQGAFF. CDR3 nucleotide sequence: TGTGCCAGCAGTTTAGTCGGACAGGGGGCTTTCTTT.

The rearrangement joins TRBV18 to TRBJ2-1; the D gene is possibly TRBD1 (5 bases). V lost 1 base, J lost 5 bases, and 9 bases lay in between. The CDR3 extends over 14 amino acids. Germline CDR1 is KGHSH and CDR2 is LQKENI. As DNA, the CDR3 is TGTGCCAGCTCACCACAGGGGTTCGACAATGAGCAGTTCTTC. It translates to CASSPQGFDNEQFF. Filled out from reference TRBV18 and TRBJ2-1, the complete variable domain reads NAGVMQNPRHLVRRRGQEARLRCSPMKGHSHVYWYRQLPEEGLKFMVYLQKENIIDESGMPKERFSAEFPKEGPSILRIQQVVRGDSAAYFCASSPQGFDNEQFFGPGTRLTVL.

The rearrangement links TRBV28 to TRBJ2-3; 7 bases are a match to TRBD2. This CDR3 has 14 residues. With V trimmed by 7 bases and J by 0 bases, 4 bases remained unmatched. The germline CDR1 and CDR2 sequences are MDHEN and SYDVKM. CDR3: CASKAGTSTDTQYF. Written as DNA, the CDR3 is TGTGCCAGCAAAGCGGGGACTAGCACAGATACGCAGTATTTT.

The chain recombines TRBV9 with TRBJ2-5; D uncertain. The V end lost 0 bases, the J end lost 4 bases, and 22 bases lay between the germline ends. The CDR3 has 18 residues. The germline gives CDR1 SGDLS, CDR2 YYNGEE. The CDR3 DNA follows: TGTGCCAGCAGCGTAGAGTCCGTGGCAGCCCCGGGTCTAGAGACCCAGTACTTC. Protein sequence: CASSVESVAAPGLETQYF.

This chain links TRBV6-2 or TRBV6-3 with TRBJ2-4; 7 bases are a match to TRBD1. CDR3 length equals 14 residues. V shed 2 bases, J shed 6 bases, and the junction held 4 bases outside the gene matches. In germline, CDR1 is MNHEY, CDR2 SVGEGT. CDR3: CASSYLGQANIQYF. CDR3 bases: TGTGCCAGCAGTTACCTTGGACAGGCAAACATTCAGTACTTC.

The rearrangement uses TRBV10-2 and TRBJ2-1, with TRBD1 as a possible D gene (6 bases). V was clipped by 3 bases and J by 0 bases, with 15 bases between them. CDR1 and CDR2 (germline): WSHSY, SAAADI. The CDR3 has 17 amino acids. CDR3 region: CASSDTTGSSSYNEQFF. CDR3 bases: TGCGCCAGCAGTGACACTACAGGGTCCAGCTCCTACAATGAGCAGTTCTTC.

This clone was counted only a few times. The chain carries TRBV27 and TRBJ1-2; no clear D gene. There are 15 residues in the CDR3. V was clipped by 6 bases and J by 6 bases, with 20 bases between them. Germline loops: CDR1 MNHEY, CDR2 SMNVEV (reference sequence). CDR3 region: CASRPLRDGRHGYTF. CDR3 DNA: TGTGCCAGCAGACCCCTCCGAGATGGGAGACATGGCTACACCTTC.

The chain has TRBV28 and TRBJ1-2; a possible D gene is TRBD1 (5 bases). Germline V gene sequence: CDR1 MDHEN, CDR2 SYDVKM. The germline V and J ends were trimmed by 10 bases and 4 bases, with 16 bases remaining between them. The CDR3 spans 13 residues. The CDR3 bases are TGTGCCACCCGCGACCAGGGCCTCTATGGCTACACCTTC. It codes for CATRDQGLYGYTF.

The V gene is TRBV3-1 (or the pseudogene TRBV3-2), the J gene TRBJ1-1; weak D call: TRBD1 (5 bases). The CDR3 runs to 14 residues. V shed 3 bases and J shed 7 bases, with 15 bases lying between them. The germline V gene encodes CDR1 LGHDT and CDR2 YNNKEL (reference sequence). CDR3 sequence (DNA): TGTGCCAGCAGCCACGACAGAAGAACAAGTGAAGCTTTCTTT. This sequence encodes CASSHDRRTSEAFF.

The chain links TRBV24-1 to TRBJ2-3, with no clear D. Trimming took off 9 bases at V and 2 bases at J, with 14 bases between the two ends. The CDR3 is 14 amino acids. CDR1 KGHDR and CDR2 SFDVKD come from the germline V gene. The CDR3 sequence: CATGSAYTTDTQYF. CDR3 coding DNA: TGTGCCACCGGTAGTGCGTATACCACAGATACGCAGTATTTT.

This chain connects TRBV19 to TRBJ1-1, with TRBD1 as a possible D gene (5 bases). Germline values: CDR1 LNHDA, CDR2 SQIVND (reference sequence). The V and J ends lost 5 bases and 6 bases respectively, with 19 bases between them. CDR3 size: 15 residues. The CDR3 DNA follows: TGTGCCAGTAGTCCTGGACAAATACCCACTTCTGAAGCTTTCTTT. It is translated as CASSPGQIPTSEAFF.

The gene calls are TRBV2 and TRBJ1-1; weak D call: TRBD1 (5 bases). The V end lost 2 bases, the J end lost 1 base, and 11 bases lay between the germline ends. The CDR3 consists of 15 residues. The germline V gene encodes CDR1 SNHLY and CDR2 FYNNEI. DNA of the CDR3: TGTGCCAGCAGTGAAAGACAGATGCCGAACACTGAAGCTTTCTTT. Translation gives CASSERQMPNTEAFF. Supplemented by reference TRBV2 and TRBJ1-1, the full variable domain reads EPEVTQTPSHQVTQMGQEVILRCVPISNHLYFYWYRQILGQKVEFLVSFYNNEISEKSEIFDDQFSVERPDGSNFTLKIRSTKLEDSAMYFCASSERQMPNTEAFFGQGTRLTVV.

V is TRBV5-8 and J is TRBJ2-2; D is unclear. Trimming pared 1 base from V and 1 base from J, leaving 8 bases between. The CDR3 totals 15 residues. Germline CDR1 SGHTS, CDR2 YDEGEE. The CDR3 is CASSLYLENTGELFF. The CDR3 region has the DNA TGTGCCAGCAGCTTGTACCTAGAGAACACCGGGGAGCTGTTTTTT.

The chain employs TRBV2 and TRBJ1-5; D gene unclear. The germline V gene has CDR1 SNHLY and CDR2 FYNNEI. Deletions cut 6 bases from V and 10 bases from J, with 16 bases between. The CDR3 contains 13 residues. CDR3: CASRGRGEGPQHF. CDR3 bases: TGTGCCAGCAGAGGGAGAGGAGAAGGCCCCCAGCATTTT. Together with reference TRBV2 and TRBJ1-5, the CDR3 gives the full variable domain: EPEVTQTPSHQVTQMGQEVILRCVPISNHLYFYWYRQILGQKVEFLVSFYNNEISEKSEIFDDQFSVERPDGSNFTLKIRSTKLEDSAMYFCASRGRGEGPQHFGDGTRLSIL.

This chain joins TRBV11-3 and TRBJ1-1; D call uncertain. Germline CDR1 reads SGHNT; CDR2 reads YENEEA. The CDR3 sequence is 13 residues long. Between the trimmed V and J ends, which lost 5 bases and 2 bases, there was a span of 9 bases. CDR3 amino acids: CASSPSVNTEAFF. CDR3 sequence (DNA): TGTGCCAGCAGCCCCTCGGTAAACACTGAAGCTTTCTTT.

V and J are TRBV7-8 and TRBJ1-2, with 9 bases identical to TRBD1. Unmatched junction bases numbered 7, after V lost 5 bases and J lost 3 bases. The CDR3 runs 15 residues. CDR1 is SGHVS and CDR2 is FQNEAQ in the germline V gene. As DNA, the CDR3 is TGTGCCAGCAGCACCCGGACAGGGGCACACTATGGCTACACCTTC. Translating gives CASSTRTGAHYGYTF.

V is TRBV24-1 and J is TRBJ2-5, with TRBD2 as a possible D gene (6 bases). CDR1 is KGHDR and CDR2 is SFDVKD in the germline V gene. The CDR3 extends over 16 amino acids. The V end was cut by 0 bases, the J end by 4 bases, with 14 bases between. Here the CDR3 DNA reads TGTGCCACCAGTGATTTGCATACCGGCGGGGCAGAGACCCAGTACTTC. Its protein product is CATSDLHTGGAETQYF.

The rearrangement uses TRBV19 and TRBJ1-3; D is possibly TRBD1 (5 bases). CDR1 is LNHDA, CDR2 SQIVND, per germline (reference sequence). The CDR3 consists of 14 residues. Trimming left V 6 bases short and J 0 bases short, with 9 bases between. CDR3 loop: CASSDQGSGNTIYF. The CDR3 nucleotides are TGTGCCAGTAGCGACCAGGGCTCTGGAAACACCATATATTTT.

This clone was seen once. The rearrangement joins TRBV2 to TRBJ1-5, with D possibly being TRBD1 (5 bases). Germline CDR1 reads SNHLY; CDR2 reads FYNNEI. The CDR3 spans 13 residues. CDR3 residues: CASGHRRNQPQHF. The CDR3, as DNA: TGTGCTAGCGGGCACAGGAGGAATCAGCCCCAGCATTTT.

The chain links TRBV6-4 to TRBJ2-7; TRBD1 is a possible D gene (5 bases). Germline assignment: CDR1 MRHNA and CDR2 SNTAGT. The CDR3 has 14 residues. V lost 3 bases to trimming and J lost 1 base, with 10 bases between them. CDR3 in amino acids: CASSEVAGSYEQYV. The CDR3 DNA reads as TGTGCCAGCAGTGAGGTGGCAGGGTCCTACGAGCAGTACGTC.

The chain uses TRBV3-1 (or the pseudogene TRBV3-2) and TRBJ1-6; possible D gene TRBD1, 6 bases. Germline values: CDR1 LGHDT, CDR2 YNNKEL (reference sequence). The CDR3 extends over 16 amino acids. V was cut by 4 bases and J by 6 bases, with 16 bases left in between. The CDR3: CASSPWGQATNSPLHF. The CDR3 region has the DNA TGTGCCAGCAGCCCGTGGGGACAAGCCACTAATTCACCCCTCCACTTT.

This chain links TRBV6-5 with TRBJ1-5; D is undetermined. Looked up from germline, CDR1 is MNHEY and CDR2 is SVGAGI. The CDR3 runs 14 residues. V lost 6 bases, J lost 4 bases, and 13 bases lay in between. The CDR3 coding sequence is TGTGCCAGCAGCGCACTAGGAGGGAATCAGCCCCAGCATTTT. Encoded protein: CASSALGGNQPQHF.

This clone was observed a few times. The rearrangement links TRBV10-1 to TRBJ2-2; D might be TRBD1 (6 bases). V lost 6 bases to trimming and J lost 5 bases, with 10 bases between them. The CDR3 is 13 amino acids. CDR1 and CDR2 from the germline V gene are WNHNN and SYGVQD (reference sequence). This CDR3 reads CASRAGETGELFF. CDR3 nucleotide sequence: TGCGCCAGCAGGGCAGGGGAAACCGGGGAGCTGTTTTTT.

This chain connects TRBV6-5 to TRBJ1-1; 8 nucleotides line up with TRBD1. V trimming: 6 bases; J trimming: 1 base; junction bases outside the gene matches: 4. CDR3 length: 14 amino acids. The V gene's germline CDR1 is MNHEY and CDR2 SVGAGI. The CDR3 region is CASSPGTGNTEAFF. CDR3 DNA: TGTGCCAGCAGCCCCGGGACAGGGAACACTGAAGCTTTCTTT.

The chain uses TRBV2 and TRBJ2-6, with a weak D call TRBD1 (6 bases). The CDR3 totals 16 residues. CDR1 SNHLY and CDR2 FYNNEI come from the germline V gene. V lost 6 bases, J lost 0 bases, and 12 bases lay in between. CDR3 amino acids: CASRLTGSSGANVLTF. The CDR3 DNA is TGTGCCAGCAGACTAACAGGGAGCTCTGGGGCCAACGTCCTGACTTTC.